This T cell receptor (beta chain) was recovered during a study of T cell clonality in common variable immunodeficiency. Findings and caveats of the study: Common variable immunodeficiency TCR beta sequences reportedly had fewer deletions and N-nucleotide insertions. Patient heterogeneity in the CVID cohort limited correlations between repertoire features and clinical complications. Compared with healthy controls, CVID subjects showed increased TCRbeta clonality, mostly in about a third.

All CVID subjects were on immunoglobulin replacement for at least one year. The CDR3 length is 12 residues. Between the trimmed V and J ends, which lost 5 bases and 6 bases, there was a span of 11 bases. Germline V gives CDR1 DFQATT, CDR2 SNEGSKA (reference sequence). CVID and control samples used equivalent genomic DNA input. Assay used: immunoSEQ multiplex PCR; TCRdb lists only in-frame clones, some missing. The sample was found to contain 15,000 to 20,000 clones, and every one recurs. This clone was counted at least ten times. Its matching antigen is unknown. The read stops 3 residues short of the end of the CDR3; the missing end is completed from the germline J gene.

The receptor comes from a human donor with common variable immunodeficiency. Specimen: peripheral blood mononuclear cells. The chain combines TRBV20-1 with TRBJ2-1, with D tentatively TRBD2 (6 bases). Partial CDR3 DNA: TGCAGTGCTGAACCCGGGGGCAATGAG. Its protein product is CSAEPGGNE. The full CDR3 protein is CSAEPGGNEQFF.